These 25 T cell receptor beta chains came from one sample sequenced in a study of radiation and T cells in renal cell carcinoma. TCRdb keeps only in-frame clones here, not all; method: immunoSEQ multiplex PCR. The sample shows over 120,000 clones, around nine tenths of them seen only once. As to time point: baseline pretreatment blood. Treatment denoted: 15 Gy SBRT to primary tumor, nephrectomy 4 weeks later. This specimen consisted of blood, obtained from a patient whose treatment included radiotherapy and nephrectomy. These receptors came from a woman between 45 and 65 years old with renal cell carcinoma.

As DNA, the CDR3 is TGTGCCAGCAGCACCAGACAGGGGCGAGTGCGGGAGCTGTTTTTT. Protein: CASSTRQGRVRELFF. This rearrangement joins TRBV9 to TRBJ2-2, with TRBD1 matching 8 bases. V lost 4 bases to trimming and J lost 9 bases; unmatched junction nucleotides: 11. The CDR3 consists of 15 residues. Germline V gives CDR1 SGDLS, CDR2 YYNGEE.

The CDR3: CASSALPRGGNQPQHF. The CDR3 nucleotides read TGTGCCAGCAGTGCCTTGCCCCGGGGTGGCAATCAGCCCCAGCATTTT. The chain uses TRBV6-1 and TRBJ1-5; D is uncertain. The length of the CDR3 is 16 residues. V was pared by 4 bases and J by 2 bases, with 15 bases between. Germline CDR1 and CDR2: MNHNS and SASEGT.

This clone was seen more than once but under ten times. The rearrangement joins TRBV7-2 to TRBJ1-5; D uncertain. Germline V CDR1 and CDR2: SGHTA, FQGNSA. This CDR3 is 14 amino acids long. V gave up 1 base and J gave up 7 bases, with 11 bases separating them. The CDR3 DNA reads as TGTGCCAGCAGCTTAGGTTCCCCGGGGCAGCCCCAGCATTTT. Translated, it gives CASSLGSPGQPQHF. Full variable domain (missing parts from reference TRBV7-2 and TRBJ1-5): GAGVSQSPSNKVTEKGKDVELRCDPISGHTALYWYRQSLGQGLEFLIYFQGNSAPDKSGLPSDRFSAERTGGSVSTLTIQRTQQEDSAVYLCASSLGSPGQPQHFGDGTRLSIL.

The chain has TRBV7-9 and TRBJ1-1; D call uncertain. V was shortened by 5 bases and J by 4 bases, with 14 bases between the two germline ends. Germline loops: CDR1 SEHNR, CDR2 FQNEAQ (reference sequence). This CDR3 comprises 14 residues. The CDR3 sequence is CASSPGPLSTEAFF. DNA of the CDR3: TGTGCCAGCAGCCCTGGGCCCCTCTCCACTGAAGCTTTCTTT.

This chain connects TRBV5-4 to TRBJ2-2; possible D gene TRBD1, 5 bases. The CDR3 sequence is 14 residues long. Trimming pared 2 bases from V and 7 bases from J, leaving 12 bases between. CDR1 and CDR2 (germline): SGHNT, YYREEE (reference sequence). CDR3 sequence reads: CASSFLGRDGELFF. CDR3 in DNA: TGTGCCAGCAGCTTTCTGGGGCGAGACGGGGAGCTGTTTTTT.

The chain combines TRBV6-5 with TRBJ1-2; D is perhaps TRBD1 (6 bases). The germline CDR1 and CDR2 sequences are MNHEY and SVGAGI. V was cut by 8 bases and J by 5 bases, with 18 bases left in between. The CDR3 spans 14 residues. CDR3 nucleotides: TGTGCCAGCTGGGAGCACAGGGATGGGTATGGCTACACCTTC. Encoded protein: CASWEHRDGYGYTF.

Only one count was recorded for this clone. The J gene is TRBJ2-3, the V gene TRBV9; 7 bases are a match to TRBD1. Trimming cost V 1 base and J 0 bases; bases outside gene matches: 14. In germline, CDR1 is SGDLS, CDR2 YYNGEE. The CDR3 is 19 residues long. The CDR3 is CASSVSGARGRPSTDTQYF. CDR3 DNA: TGTGCCAGCAGCGTAAGTGGGGCGAGGGGGCGCCCTAGCACAGATACGCAGTATTTT. The entire variable domain, with the rest obtained from reference TRBV9 and TRBJ2-3, is as follows: DSGVTQTPKHLITATGQRVTLRCSPRSGDLSVYWYQQSLDQGLQFLIQYYNGEERAKGNILERFSAQQFPDLHSELNLSSLELGDSALYFCASSVSGARGRPSTDTQYFGPGTRLTVL.

The chain couples TRBV7-9 to TRBJ1-6; the D is unclear. This CDR3 is built from 15 residues. Germline CDR1 is SEHNR and CDR2 is FQNEAQ (reference sequence). With 3 bases removed from V and 10 bases from J, the gap between germline ends came to 16 bases. This chain's CDR3 is CASSFGLHGRSPLHF. In DNA form, the CDR3 reads TGTGCCAGCAGCTTCGGGCTCCACGGGAGGTCACCCCTCCACTTT.

This chain joins TRBV9 and TRBJ1-3; the D gene is possibly TRBD1 (6 bases). The CDR3 has 17 amino acids. V was trimmed by 4 bases and J by 0 bases, leaving 17 bases between them. CDR1 and CDR2 from the germline V gene are SGDLS and YYNGEE. CDR3 in DNA: TGTGCCAGCAGCCCTACGGGACACTTAAGCTCTGGAAACACCATATATTTT. It is translated as CASSPTGHLSSGNTIYF. The full variable domain, its missing parts supplied by reference TRBV9 and TRBJ1-3, is DSGVTQTPKHLITATGQRVTLRCSPRSGDLSVYWYQQSLDQGLQFLIQYYNGEERAKGNILERFSAQQFPDLHSELNLSSLELGDSALYFCASSPTGHLSSGNTIYFGEGSWLTVV.

V is TRBV5-3 and J is TRBJ2-5; D remains unclear. TRBV5-3 is classed as an ORF, of uncertain function. The CDR3 runs 16 residues. V lost 3 bases and J 5 bases, leaving 20 bases between the germline ends. The CDR3 coding sequence is TGTGCCAGAAGCTCGCACCTTAGAGGTGAATGGGAGACCCAGTACTTC. Its translation is CARSSHLRGEWETQYF.

V is TRBV6-5 and J is TRBJ1-2; D is possibly TRBD1 (5 bases). Germline lookup yields CDR1 MNHEY and CDR2 SVGAGI. V was pared by 2 bases and J by 7 bases, with 17 bases between. The CDR3 covers 15 residues. The CDR3: CASSYNRGVEGGYTF. The CDR3 nucleotides read TGTGCCAGCAGTTACAATCGGGGGGTAGAGGGTGGCTACACCTTC.

This sequence joins TRBV6-5 and TRBJ1-1, with a tentative D call TRBD1 (5 bases). CDR1 is MNHEY and CDR2 is SVGAGI in the germline V gene. Trimming removed 6 bases from V and 7 bases from J, with 18 bases in between. This CDR3 spans 14 amino acids. CDR3 protein: CASSHYDRNIEAFF. CDR3 DNA: TGTGCCAGCAGCCACTACGACAGAAATATTGAAGCTTTCTTT.

The V and J genes are TRBV12-5 and TRBJ1-5; possible D gene TRBD1, 5 bases. Germline V lookup: CDR1 LGHNT, CDR2 FRNRAP. The CDR3 sequence is 11 residues long. Trimming removed 5 bases from V and 15 bases from J, with 14 bases in between. The CDR3 loop is CASGPTVPSHF. The CDR3 bases are TGTGCTAGTGGTCCGACAGTCCCATCGCATTTT.

The chain recombines TRBV6-5 with TRBJ1-2; tentative D call: TRBD1 (5 bases). The ends were cut back, 6 bases at V and 4 bases at J, with 18 bases in the middle. CDR3 length: 15 residues. Germline V gene sequence: CDR1 MNHEY, CDR2 SVGAGI. CDR3 sequence (DNA): TGTGCCAGCAGACCGGGGGGTAAAGTGACCTATGGCTACACCTTC. Amino acids: CASRPGGKVTYGYTF.

This chain connects TRBV19 to TRBJ1-5, with D possibly matching TRBD1 (5 bases). Germline loops: CDR1 LNHDA, CDR2 SQIVND (reference sequence). Trimming removed 6 bases at V and 4 bases at J, with 10 bases between. The CDR3 extends over 13 amino acids. In DNA form, the CDR3 reads TGTGCCAGTAGCACACAGGTAAATCAGCCCCAGCATTTT. This encodes CASSTQVNQPQHF.

This clone was observed a single time. The chain joins TRBV10-2 to TRBJ1-1; D gene uncertain. Germline loops: CDR1 WSHSY, CDR2 SAAADI. The ends were cut back, 0 bases at V and 6 bases at J, with 8 bases in the middle. This CDR3 is built from 13 residues. CDR3 loop: CASSESRGPEAFF. CDR3 DNA: TGCGCCAGCAGTGAGTCGAGAGGGCCTGAAGCTTTCTTT.

The V call is TRBV15, the J call TRBJ1-3; 8 nucleotides align to TRBD1. This CDR3 has 15 residues. The junction had 6 bases not matched to a gene; V was cut back by 4 bases and J by 4 bases. Germline V gene sequence: CDR1 LNHNV, CDR2 YYDKDF (reference sequence). The CDR3 region is CATSTGQASGNTIYF. Written as DNA, the CDR3 is TGTGCCACCAGCACGGGACAGGCGTCGGGAAACACCATATATTTT.

This sequence joins TRBV19 and TRBJ1-1; no clear D gene. Germline V CDR1 and CDR2: LNHDA, SQIVND (reference sequence). The CDR3 has 13 amino acids. V lost 3 bases and J 1 base, leaving 6 bases between the germline ends. In DNA, the CDR3 is TGTGCCAGTAGTATTGCCAAGAACACTGAAGCTTTCTTT. Its translation is CASSIAKNTEAFF. The full variable domain, with the rest looked up from reference TRBV19 and TRBJ1-1, is DGGITQSPKYLFRKEGQNVTLSCEQNLNHDAMYWYRQDPGQGLRLIYYSQIVNDFQKGDIAEGYSVSREKKESFPLTVTSAQKNPTAFYLCASSIAKNTEAFFGQGTRLTVV.

The chain joins TRBV15 to TRBJ1-4, with 10 bases aligning to TRBD1. Germline lookup yields CDR1 LNHNV and CDR2 YYDKDF (reference sequence). The CDR3 has 17 amino acids. The ends lost 3 bases at V and 8 bases at J; junction bases unmatched: 12. CDR3: CATSSPGRQGAGEKLFF. CDR3 nucleotides: TGTGCCACCAGCAGCCCTGGACGACAGGGGGCAGGGGAAAAACTGTTTTTT. The full variable domain, rest sourced from reference TRBV15 and TRBJ1-4, is DAMVIQNPRYQVTQFGKPVTLSCSQTLNHNVMYWYQQKSSQAPKLLFHYYDKDFNNEADTPDNFQSRRPNTSFCFLDIRSPGLGDTAMYLCATSSPGRQGAGEKLFFGSGTQLSVL.

V is TRBV7-2 and J is TRBJ2-5; 8 bases align to TRBD2. The V and J ends lost 1 base and 5 bases, in that order; junction bases with no gene match: 3. There are 14 residues in the CDR3. The V gene's germline CDR1 is SGHTA and CDR2 FQGNSA. CDR3 DNA sequence: TGTGCCAGCAGCTTAGGACTAGCGATGGAGACCCAGTACTTC. Protein sequence: CASSLGLAMETQYF.

V usage is TRBV28 and J usage is TRBJ1-3; D perhaps matches TRBD1 (5 bases). The germline CDR1 and CDR2 sequences are MDHEN and SYDVKM. The length of the CDR3 is 14 residues. V gave up 3 bases and J gave up 8 bases, with 14 bases separating them. The DNA for the CDR3 is TGTGCCAGCAGTTTGGAGGGGCGCATCTACACCATATATTTT. Amino acid sequence: CASSLEGRIYTIYF. Combining the CDR3 with reference TRBV28 and TRBJ1-3 gives the whole variable domain DVKVTQSSRYLVKRTGEKVFLECVQDMDHENMFWYRQDPGLGLRLIYFSYDVKMKEKGDIPEGYSVSREKKERFSLILESASTNQTSMYLCASSLEGRIYTIYFGEGSWLTVV.

This clone was seen only once. CDR3 coding DNA: TGTGCCAGCAGTTACGGACAGCTCTATGGCTACACCTTC. This encodes CASSYGQLYGYTF. V gene TRBV6-6 combines with J gene TRBJ1-2; a weak D match, TRBD1 (6 bases). The CDR3 has 13 amino acids. The V and J ends lost 2 bases and 4 bases respectively, with 8 bases between them. In germline, CDR1 is MNHNY, CDR2 SVGAGI (reference sequence).

This clone was seen a few times. This rearrangement joins TRBV6-6 to TRBJ1-1; D is unclear. Trimming pared 4 bases from V and 5 bases from J, leaving 8 bases between. Looked up from germline, CDR1 is MNHNY and CDR2 is SVGAGI (reference sequence). This CDR3 spans 12 amino acids. The CDR3 loop reads CASSFPGTEAFF. In DNA form, the CDR3 reads TGTGCCAGCAGTTTTCCTGGGACTGAAGCTTTCTTT.

This rearrangement joins TRBV29-1 to TRBJ1-1; D might be TRBD1 (5 bases). The CDR3 is 15 residues long. Trimming pared 5 bases from V and 0 bases from J, leaving 16 bases between. In germline, CDR1 is SQVTM, CDR2 ANQGSEA. CDR3 amino acids: CSVTPTAGVNTEAFF. In nucleotides, the CDR3 is TGCAGCGTTACGCCCACTGCGGGGGTGAACACTGAAGCTTTCTTT. Full variable domain (rest looked up from reference TRBV29-1 and TRBJ1-1): SAVISQKPSRDICQRGTSLTIQCQVDSQVTMMFWYRQQPGQSLTLIATANQGSEATYESGFVIDKFPISRPNLTFSTLTVSNMSPEDSSIYLCSVTPTAGVNTEAFFGQGTRLTVV.

The CDR3 nucleotides read TGTGCCACCGGGGGACGTCAAACGCAGTATTTT. It encodes CATGGRQTQYF. This chain links TRBV19 with TRBJ2-3; D perhaps matches TRBD2 (6 bases). This CDR3 region has 11 residues. V was pared by 10 bases and J by 9 bases, with 14 bases between. Germline V gene data show CDR1 as LNHDA and CDR2 as SQIVND (reference sequence). Complete variable domain (other parts from reference TRBV19 and TRBJ2-3): DGGITQSPKYLFRKEGQNVTLSCEQNLNHDAMYWYRQDPGQGLRLIYYSQIVNDFQKGDIAEGYSVSREKKESFPLTVTSAQKNPTAFYLCATGGRQTQYFGPGTRLTVL.